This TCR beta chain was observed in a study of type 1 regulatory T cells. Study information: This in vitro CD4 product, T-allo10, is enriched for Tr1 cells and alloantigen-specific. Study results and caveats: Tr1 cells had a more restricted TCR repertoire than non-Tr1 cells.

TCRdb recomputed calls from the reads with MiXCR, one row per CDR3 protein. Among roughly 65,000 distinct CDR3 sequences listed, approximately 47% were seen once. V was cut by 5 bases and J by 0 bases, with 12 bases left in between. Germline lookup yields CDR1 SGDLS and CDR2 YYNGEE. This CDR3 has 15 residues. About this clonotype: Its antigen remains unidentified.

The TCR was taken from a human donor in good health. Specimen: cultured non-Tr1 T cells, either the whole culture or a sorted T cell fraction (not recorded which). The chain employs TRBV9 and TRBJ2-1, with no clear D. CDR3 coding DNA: TGTGCCAGCAGTATTCTAGACCACTCCTACAATGAGCAGTTCTTC. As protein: CASSILDHSYNEQFF.